Following are 19 T cell receptor beta chains from one sample sequenced in a study of T cells in Graves' hyperthyroidism and ophthalmopathy. TCR beta CDR3 regions were amplified from RNA. The TCR CDR3 first-round RT-PCR relied on the HTBI primer set. TCRdb processed the multiplex PCR reads anew with MiXCR; each CDR3 protein has one entry. The sample holds about 580,000 distinct CDR3 sequences, approximately 15% seen once. The sequenced material came from blood. Receptors were obtained from a woman in her 30s with Graves' hyperthyroidism that later progressed to Graves' ophthalmopathy.

This clonotype was counted many times. This chain links TRBV13 with TRBJ1-2; a possible D gene is TRBD1 (5 bases). Germline loops: CDR1 PRHDT, CDR2 FYEKMQ (reference sequence). The CDR3 length is 14 residues. Between the trimmed V and J ends, which lost 4 bases and 5 bases, there was a span of 14 bases. The DNA of the CDR3 is TGTGCCAGCAGCTCCGGGACCGTGAAATATGGCTACACCTTC. Its protein product is CASSSGTVKYGYTF.

The V and J genes are TRBV3-1 and TRBJ2-5, with TRBD1 identical over 8 bases. The junction had 18 bases not matched to a gene; V was cut back by 4 bases and J by 5 bases. This CDR3 region has 18 residues. CDR1 and CDR2 (germline): LGHDT, YNNKEL (reference sequence). CDR3 coding DNA: TGTGCCAGCAGCCCCACCGAATTGACAGGGGCGGGATGGGAGACCCAGTACTTC. Translating gives CASSPTELTGAGWETQYF.

This clonotype was counted ten times or more. This sequence joins TRBV5-8 and TRBJ2-3; 7 positions match TRBD1. J was trimmed by 2 bases and V by 5 bases; bases with no gene match: 2. The CDR3 length is 13 residues. Germline V gives CDR1 SGHTS, CDR2 YDEGEE. Here the CDR3 DNA reads TGTGCCAGCAGGACAGGGTCCACAGATACGCAGTATTTT. It translates to CASRTGSTDTQYF.

This chain links TRBV24-1 with TRBJ2-3; D is ambiguous. The CDR3 runs to 13 residues. Per the germline V gene, CDR1 is KGHDR and CDR2 is SFDVKD. Trimming removed 4 bases at V and 2 bases at J, with 6 bases between. CDR3 protein: CATSDTSTDTQYF. The CDR3 nucleotides read TGTGCCACCAGTGACACTTCCACAGATACGCAGTATTTT.

This clonotype was seen repeatedly, ten times or more. The V gene is TRBV2, the J gene TRBJ2-5; 7 nucleotides match TRBD1. The germline V gene encodes CDR1 SNHLY and CDR2 FYNNEI. After removal of 6 bases from V and 13 bases from J, the junction contained 17 bases not matched to a gene. CDR3 length: 14 residues. The CDR3: CASRFGTARDPSYF. CDR3 DNA: TGTGCCAGCAGGTTTGGGACAGCCCGCGACCCCTCGTACTTC.

With regard to this clonotype: This sequence may be a read error, since a much larger clone differs from it by one base. A read error is likely, as this CDR3 ends without the conserved phenylalanine or tryptophan. The chain carries TRBV20-1 and TRBJ1-6; D gene unclear. V lost 2 bases to trimming and J lost 6 bases, with 8 bases between them. Germline assignment: CDR1 DFQATT and CDR2 SNEGSKA (reference sequence). The CDR3 loop spans 13 amino acids. The CDR3 protein is CSARPQPNSPLHV. The CDR3 nucleotides are TGCAGTGCTAGACCACAGCCTAATTCACCCCTCCACGTT.

The chain is built from TRBV28 and TRBJ2-7; D perhaps matches TRBD1 (7 bases). V was shortened by 5 bases and J by 5 bases, with 22 bases between the two germline ends. The germline V gene encodes CDR1 MDHEN and CDR2 SYDVKM. The CDR3 contains 16 residues. The CDR3: CASSPLRGGTAHEQYF. The DNA of the CDR3 is TGTGCCAGCAGTCCACTTAGGGGCGGGACAGCCCACGAGCAGTACTTC.

On this clonotype itself: A much larger clone is a single base away; this may be a read error. In nucleotides, the CDR3 is TGTGCCTGCAATTACTACGAGGGAGGCGGCTACACCTTC. It specifies CACNYYEGGGYTF. V gene TRBV30 combines with J gene TRBJ1-2, with D hard to call. CDR1 is GTSNPN, CDR2 SVGIG, per germline (reference sequence). The CDR3 is made up of 13 amino acids. Trimming stripped 6 bases from V and 8 bases from J, with 19 bases between.

The chain joins TRBV2 to TRBJ2-5, with 10 bases identical to TRBD2. CDR1 SNHLY and CDR2 FYNNEI come from the germline V gene. V gave up 6 bases and J gave up 2 bases; unmatched junction bases: 9. CDR3 length: 16 amino acids. The CDR3 bases are TGTGCCAGCAGGCGGACTAGCGGCCGGGTTCAAGAGACCCAGTACTTC. Translation gives CASRRTSGRVQETQYF.

This clonotype was picked up many times. The chain couples TRBV5-1 to TRBJ1-5; D unclear. CDR3 size: 13 residues. Trimming left V 4 bases short and J 4 bases short, with 9 bases between. Germline V gene sequence: CDR1 SGHRS, CDR2 YFSETQ. Written as DNA, the CDR3 is TGCGCCAGCAGCGCCTTTCCTAATCAGCCCCAGCATTTT. The encoded protein is CASSAFPNQPQHF.

This clonotype was picked up a small number of times. The chain has TRBV15 and TRBJ2-3, with 10 bases lining up with TRBD2. The germline CDR1 and CDR2 sequences are LNHNV and YYDKDF (reference sequence). CDR3 size: 17 residues. The V and J ends lost 8 bases and 2 bases, in that order; junction bases with no gene match: 13. CDR3 in DNA: TGTGCCACCCACCAATTACTAGCGGGGAGTTACACAGATACGCAGTATTTT. Its translation: CATHQLLAGSYTDTQYF.

This chain joins TRBV28 and TRBJ2-7; TRBD2 matches 7 bases. The CDR3 spans 15 residues. Germline V gene data show CDR1 as MDHEN and CDR2 as SYDVKM. Germline trimming cut 4 bases from V and 3 bases from J; bases unmatched to any gene: 9. CDR3 DNA: TGTGCCAGCAGTTCCCCGCTTAGGGAGGGCTACGAGCAGTACTTC. It codes for CASSSPLREGYEQYF.

This clonotype was picked up many times. The rearrangement uses TRBV7-9 and TRBJ2-7; the D is unclear. This CDR3 is built from 12 residues. Trimming left V 1 base short and J 1 base short, with 2 bases between. Looked up from germline, CDR1 is SEHNR and CDR2 is FQNEAQ (reference sequence). CDR3 coding DNA: TGTGCCAGCAGCTTAGTTTCCTACGAGCAGTACTTC. This codes for CASSLVSYEQYF.

This clonotype occurred many times. The chain recombines TRBV20-1 with TRBJ1-3, with D unresolved. Trimming pared 4 bases from V and 0 bases from J, leaving 10 bases between. Germline values: CDR1 DFQATT, CDR2 SNEGSKA (reference sequence). The CDR3 runs to 14 residues. The CDR3 sequence is CSATDGSSGNTIYF. The CDR3 DNA is TGCAGTGCTACCGACGGGAGCTCTGGAAACACCATATATTTT.

This clonotype was counted ten times or more. This chain connects TRBV27 to TRBJ2-1; the D call may be TRBD1 or TRBD2 (5 bases each). V was shortened by 8 bases and J by 4 bases, with 15 bases between the two germline ends. The CDR3 length is 14 residues. Germline V gene lookup returns CDR1 MNHEY and CDR2 SMNVEV (reference sequence). The CDR3 DNA follows: TGTGCCAGCTGCGTGGGGGAGACGTACAATGAGCAGTTCTTC. Protein: CASCVGETYNEQFF.

This clonotype has ten or more counts. The rearrangement uses TRBV6-5 and TRBJ2-3, with D possibly being TRBD1 (5 bases). The CDR3 has 15 residues. Germline lookup yields CDR1 MNHEY and CDR2 SVGAGI. Trimming pared 0 bases from V and 6 bases from J, leaving 13 bases between. The CDR3 nucleotides read TGTGCCAGCAGTTACTCGGGGCTAGAACGGGATACGCAGTATTTT. Protein product: CASSYSGLERDTQYF.

This clonotype was detected many times. The gene calls are TRBV30 and TRBJ2-1; no reliable D call. V was trimmed by 0 bases and J by 8 bases, leaving 5 bases between them. This CDR3 spans 11 amino acids. CDR1 is GTSNPN and CDR2 is SVGIG in the germline V gene (reference sequence). The CDR3: CAWSVGDEQFF. The CDR3 DNA reads as TGTGCCTGGAGTGTAGGTGATGAGCAGTTCTTC. Supplemented by reference TRBV30 and TRBJ2-1, the full variable domain reads SQTIHQWPATLVQPVGSPLSLECTVEGTSNPNLYWYRQAAGRGLQLLFYSVGIGQISSEVPQNLSASRPQDRQFILSSKKLLLSDSGFYLCAWSVGDEQFFGPGTRLTVL.

A remark on this clonotype: A read error may produce the germline difference seen at one junction end. The V and J genes are TRBV28 and TRBJ1-2; 9 bases map to TRBD1. The CDR3 loop spans 14 amino acids. Germline CDR1 MDHEN, CDR2 SYDVKM. Here the CDR3 DNA reads TGTGCCGGCAGGTACAGGGGGCAATTGGGCGGCTACACCTTC. Encoded protein: CAGRYRGQLGGYTF.

This clonotype was seen repeatedly, ten times or more. The genes are TRBV30 and TRBJ1-5; TRBD1 matches at 7 bases. The CDR3 has 13 residues. The V segment lost 3 bases and the J segment 6 bases; nucleotides outside the gene matches: 5. Germline V gene lookup returns CDR1 GTSNPN and CDR2 SVGIG (reference sequence). The CDR3 protein is CAWRGQAGQPQHF. The CDR3 DNA is TGTGCCTGGAGAGGACAGGCAGGTCAGCCCCAGCATTTT.